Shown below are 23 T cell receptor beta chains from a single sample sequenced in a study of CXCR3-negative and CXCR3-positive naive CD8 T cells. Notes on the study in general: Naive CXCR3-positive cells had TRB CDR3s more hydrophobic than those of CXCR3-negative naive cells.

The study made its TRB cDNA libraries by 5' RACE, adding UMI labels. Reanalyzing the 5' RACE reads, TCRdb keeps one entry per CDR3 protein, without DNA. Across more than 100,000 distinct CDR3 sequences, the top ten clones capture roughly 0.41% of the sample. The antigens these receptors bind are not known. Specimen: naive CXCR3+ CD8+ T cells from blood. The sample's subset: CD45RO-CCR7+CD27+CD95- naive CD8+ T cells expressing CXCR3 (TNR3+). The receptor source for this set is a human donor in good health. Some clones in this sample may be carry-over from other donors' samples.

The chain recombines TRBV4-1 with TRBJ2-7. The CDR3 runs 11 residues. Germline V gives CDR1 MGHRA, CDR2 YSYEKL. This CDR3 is CASSQDHEQYF.

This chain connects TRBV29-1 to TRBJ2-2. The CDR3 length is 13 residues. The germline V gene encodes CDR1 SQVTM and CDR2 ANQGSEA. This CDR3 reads CSAKGANTGELFF.

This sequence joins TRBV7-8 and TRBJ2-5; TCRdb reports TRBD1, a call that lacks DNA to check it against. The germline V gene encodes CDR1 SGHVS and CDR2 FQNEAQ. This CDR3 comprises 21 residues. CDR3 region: CASSHRTGGRARHQKKETQYF.

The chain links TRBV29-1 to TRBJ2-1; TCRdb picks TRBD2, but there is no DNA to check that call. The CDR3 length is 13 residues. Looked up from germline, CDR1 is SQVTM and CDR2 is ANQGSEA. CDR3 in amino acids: CSGDPAADNEQFF.

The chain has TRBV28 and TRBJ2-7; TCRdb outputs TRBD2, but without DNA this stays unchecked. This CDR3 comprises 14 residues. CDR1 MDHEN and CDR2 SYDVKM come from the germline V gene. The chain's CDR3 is CASSDFALKDEQYF. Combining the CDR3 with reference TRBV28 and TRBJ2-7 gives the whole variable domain DVKVTQSSRYLVKRTGEKVFLECVQDMDHENMFWYRQDPGLGLRLIYFSYDVKMKEKGDIPEGYSVSREKKERFSLILESASTNQTSMYLCASSDFALKDEQYFGPGTRLTVT.

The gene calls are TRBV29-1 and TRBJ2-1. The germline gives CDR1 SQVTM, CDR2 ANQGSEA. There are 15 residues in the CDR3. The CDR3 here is CSVEDLGSSYNEQFF.

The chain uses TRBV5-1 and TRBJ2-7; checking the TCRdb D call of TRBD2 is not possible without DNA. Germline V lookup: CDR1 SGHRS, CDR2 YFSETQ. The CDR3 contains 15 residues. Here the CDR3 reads CASSLGQDPFYEQYF. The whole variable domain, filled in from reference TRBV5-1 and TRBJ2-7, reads KAGVTQTPRYLIKTRGQQVTLSCSPISGHRSVSWYQQTPGQGLQFLFEYFSETQRNKGNFPGRFSGRQFSNSRSEMNVSTLELGDSALYLCASSLGQDPFYEQYFGPGTRLTVT.

The CDR3 reads CASKAGEDYEQYF. This chain links TRBV6-2 or TRBV6-3 with TRBJ2-7; TCRdb's D call, TRBD2, is unchecked because there is no DNA. This CDR3 comprises 13 residues. The germline V gene encodes CDR1 MNHEY and CDR2 SVGEGT.

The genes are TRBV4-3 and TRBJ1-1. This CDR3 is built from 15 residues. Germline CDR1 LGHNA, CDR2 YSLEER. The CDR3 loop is CASSQDTAGNTEAFF.

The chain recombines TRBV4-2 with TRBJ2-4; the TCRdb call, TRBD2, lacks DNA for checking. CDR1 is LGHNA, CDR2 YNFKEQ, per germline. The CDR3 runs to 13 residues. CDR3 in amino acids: CASSQAQWDIQYF.

The CDR3 reads CASSFWDRVHEQFF. V is TRBV5-6 and J is TRBJ2-1; there is no DNA to check the TCRdb D call of TRBD1. Germline values: CDR1 SGHDT, CDR2 YYEEEE. This CDR3 region has 14 residues.

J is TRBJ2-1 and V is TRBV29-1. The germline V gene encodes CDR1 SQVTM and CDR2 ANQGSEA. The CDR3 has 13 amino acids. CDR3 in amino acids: CSVEAQLENEQFF.

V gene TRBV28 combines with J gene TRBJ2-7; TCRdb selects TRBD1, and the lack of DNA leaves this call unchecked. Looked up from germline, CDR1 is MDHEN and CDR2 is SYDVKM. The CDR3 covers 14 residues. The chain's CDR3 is CASERGLGSYEQYF.

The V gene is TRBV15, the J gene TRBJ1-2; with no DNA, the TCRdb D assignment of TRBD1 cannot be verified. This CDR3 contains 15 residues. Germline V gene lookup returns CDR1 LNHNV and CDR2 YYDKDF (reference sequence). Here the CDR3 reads CATSRDRVPGAGYTF.

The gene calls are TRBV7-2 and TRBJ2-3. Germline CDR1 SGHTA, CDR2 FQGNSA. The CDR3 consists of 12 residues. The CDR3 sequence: CASSQYSDTQYF.

The CDR3 sequence: CASSYSRTESDYGYTF. The chain couples TRBV6-2 or TRBV6-3 to TRBJ1-2; without DNA, the TCRdb call of TRBD1 cannot be checked. This CDR3 is built from 16 residues. CDR1 and CDR2 from the germline V gene are MNHEY and SVGEGT.

This CDR3 reads CATSDRTYNEQFF. The V and J genes are TRBV19 and TRBJ2-1; TCRdb picks TRBD1, but there is no DNA to check that call. The CDR3 length is 13 residues. CDR1 and CDR2 (germline): LNHDA, SQIVND (reference sequence).

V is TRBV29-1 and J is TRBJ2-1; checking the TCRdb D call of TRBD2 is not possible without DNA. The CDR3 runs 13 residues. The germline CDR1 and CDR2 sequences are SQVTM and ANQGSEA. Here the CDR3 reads CSGLSGRVNEQFF.

Here the CDR3 reads CATSGNPGELFF. The chain is built from TRBV24-1 and TRBJ2-2. Germline CDR1 and CDR2: KGHDR and SFDVKD. The CDR3 consists of 12 residues.

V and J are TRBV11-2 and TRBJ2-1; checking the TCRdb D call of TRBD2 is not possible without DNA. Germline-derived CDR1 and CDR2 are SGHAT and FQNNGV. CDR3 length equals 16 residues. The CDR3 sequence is CASSFPTSGTNNEQFF.

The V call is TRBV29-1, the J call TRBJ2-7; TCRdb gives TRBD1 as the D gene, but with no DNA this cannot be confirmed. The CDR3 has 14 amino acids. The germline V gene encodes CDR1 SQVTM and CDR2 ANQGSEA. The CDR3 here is CSAVIPGAPYEQYF.

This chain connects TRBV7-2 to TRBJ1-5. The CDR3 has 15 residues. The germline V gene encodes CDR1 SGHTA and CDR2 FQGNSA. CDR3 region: CASSLAGMGNQPQHF. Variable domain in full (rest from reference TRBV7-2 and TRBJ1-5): GAGVSQSPSNKVTEKGKDVELRCDPISGHTALYWYRQSLGQGLEFLIYFQGNSAPDKSGLPSDRFSAERTGGSVSTLTIQRTQQEDSAVYLCASSLAGMGNQPQHFGDGTRLSIL.

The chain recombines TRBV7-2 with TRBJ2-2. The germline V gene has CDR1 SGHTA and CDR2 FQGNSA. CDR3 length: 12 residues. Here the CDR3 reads CASSYETGELFF.